The sequence of this T cell receptor (beta chain) was determined in a study of T cells in Graves' hyperthyroidism and ophthalmopathy. Trimming stripped 7 bases from V and 2 bases from J, with 17 bases between. This CDR3 comprises 14 residues. CDR1 is DFQATT and CDR2 is SNEGSKA in the germline V gene (reference sequence). This clonotype was observed a handful of times. Researchers amplified the TCR beta CDR3 regions from RNA transcripts. TCR CDR3 underwent first-round RT-PCR with the HTBI primer set. TCRdb processed the multiplex PCR reads anew with MiXCR; each CDR3 protein has one entry. The table includes fewer than 700,000 distinct CDR3 sequences, about 16% detected once.

The receptor was isolated from a woman in her 30s with Graves' hyperthyroidism. The material sequenced was blood. The rearrangement uses TRBV20-1 and TRBJ1-1; D possibly corresponds to TRBD1 (5 bases). CDR3 DNA: TGCAGTGTGACTCCAGGGCAGGGTAACACTGAAGCTTTCTTT. This gives the protein CSVTPGQGNTEAFF.